This T cell receptor beta chain was recorded in a study of cytomegalovirus exposure and HLA in healthy donors. Vbeta (60) and Jbeta (13) primers were used in the PCR. Some clones are missing from TCRdb's copy, which holds only in-frame ones; the method was immunoSEQ multiplex PCR. Of some 150,000 clones listed, 64% are singletons. This clone turned up a few times. Germline-derived CDR1 and CDR2 are WSHSY and SAAADI. CDR3 length: 15 amino acids. Trimming pared 2 bases from V and 1 base from J, leaving 11 bases between. This clonotype originated in a woman aged 30 to 39 in good health and CMV-seropositive. Sequenced: PBMCs. The chain employs TRBV10-2 and TRBJ1-1; perhaps TRBD1 as D (6 bases). The CDR3 nucleotides read TGCGCCAGCAGTGAGATGGGGGCGGGGAACACTGAAGCTTTCTTT. It is translated as CASSEMGAGNTEAFF.